These 7 T cell receptor beta chains originate from one sample sequenced in a study of response to subunit inactivated influenza vaccine. TCRdb itself ran the RT-PCR reads through MiXCR, one entry per CDR3 protein. Altogether under 850,000 distinct CDR3 sequences are present, less than 20% being singletons, with the ten largest covering roughly 11%. This specimen was PBMCs from blood, taken 4 to 6 days after vaccination. Receptors originate from a man aged 50 to 60 who received an inactivated influenza vaccine.

CDR3 nucleotide sequence: TGTGCCAGCAGTTTACTTCCTAACTATGGCTACACCTTC. Amino acids: CASSLLPNYGYTF. V gene TRBV28 combines with J gene TRBJ1-2, with D uncertain. Germline CDR1 MDHEN, CDR2 SYDVKM. The CDR3 extends over 13 amino acids. With 2 bases removed from V and 0 bases from J, the gap between germline ends came to 4 bases.

This clonotype was observed many times. This chain links TRBV15 with TRBJ2-3; D is undetermined. Germline-derived CDR1 and CDR2 are LNHNV and YYDKDF (reference sequence). Trimming left V 8 bases short and J 4 bases short, with 13 bases between. CDR3 length equals 13 residues. CDR3 nucleotide sequence: TGTGCCACCGCGGAGCTGGTGCCAGATACGCAGTATTTT. Translation: CATAELVPDTQYF.

This clonotype was counted only a few times. This CDR3 reads CASSESDRSEQYF. Here the CDR3 DNA reads TGTGCCAGCAGTGAATCCGACAGGTCCGAGCAGTACTTC. The V call is TRBV25-1, the J call TRBJ2-7; D perhaps matches TRBD1 (6 bases). This CDR3 is built from 13 residues. Between the trimmed V and J ends, which lost 1 base and 6 bases, there was a span of 10 bases. Germline lookup yields CDR1 MGHDK and CDR2 SYGVNS.

The table lists this clonotype with many counts. V and J are TRBV29-1 and TRBJ2-1, with TRBD2 matching over 9 bases. V lost 5 bases to trimming and J lost 9 bases; unmatched junction nucleotides: 14. CDR1 and CDR2 (germline): SQVTM, ANQGSEA. This CDR3 contains 15 residues. The CDR3, as DNA: TGCAGCGTTAGGCGGGGGGGCCGCGGGGGTGGTGAGCAGTTCTTC. It translates to CSVRRGGRGGGEQFF.

Only a few counts were recorded for this clonotype. The V call is TRBV20-1, the J call TRBJ2-7, with a weak D call TRBD2 (5 bases). The germline CDR1 and CDR2 sequences are DFQATT and SNEGSKA (reference sequence). V lost 4 bases, J lost 5 bases, and 18 bases lay in between. There are 14 residues in the CDR3. The DNA for the CDR3 is TGCAGTGCTACTCCTCCCGGGAAAATAGACGAGCAGTACTTC. Its translation is CSATPPGKIDEQYF.

V gene TRBV29-1 combines with J gene TRBJ2-3; TRBD2 matches 14 bases. Per germline, CDR1 SQVTM and CDR2 ANQGSEA. This CDR3 has 19 residues. The CDR3 spells CSARDLRLAGGPGTDTQYF. CDR3 bases: TGCAGTGCTAGAGATCTTCGACTAGCGGGAGGGCCCGGCACAGATACGCAGTATTTT.

V and J are TRBV7-8 and TRBJ1-4, with 9 bases identical to TRBD1. Looked up from germline, CDR1 is SGHVS and CDR2 is FQNEAQ. This CDR3 comprises 14 residues. V was pared by 2 bases and J by 6 bases, with 1 base of the junction left unmatched. The CDR3 is CASSLWTGDEKLFF. The CDR3 DNA follows: TGTGCCAGCAGCTTATGGACAGGGGATGAAAAACTGTTTTTT. Filled out from reference TRBV7-8 and TRBJ1-4, the complete variable domain reads GAGVSQSPRYKVAKRGQDVALRCDPISGHVSLFWYQQALGQGPEFLTYFQNEAQLDKSGLPSDRFFAERPEGSVSTLKIQRTQQEDSAVYLCASSLWTGDEKLFFGSGTQLSVL.